This TCR beta chain was found in a study of neurological immune-mediated disorders. About the study: Of the 35 or so patients with multiple sclerosis, some 31 had relapsing-remitting MS, whereas the remaining 3 had secondary progressive MS.

MiXCR was run by TCRdb on the 5' RACE reads, yielding one entry per CDR3 protein. The sample has roughly 75,000 distinct CDR3 sequences; just over 2.5% are singletons. The sample holds many counts of this clonotype. What it binds is not known. General observations from the study: The most TCR clonal expansion was seen in HTLV-1-associated myelopathy, and the least was seen in multiple sclerosis, which fell below healthy controls.

The sample taken for sequencing was PBMCs. This receptor was obtained from a woman younger than 45 with multiple sclerosis.

CDR3 sequence reads: CSGLREADTQYF. CDR3 DNA: TGCAGCGGCCTGAGGGAGGCAGATACGCAGTATTTT. The chain joins TRBV29-1 to TRBJ2-3, with TRBD2 as a possible D gene (6 bases). V lost 7 bases, J lost 4 bases, and 12 bases lay in between. The CDR3 contains 12 residues. Germline V lookup: CDR1 SQVTM, CDR2 ANQGSEA.